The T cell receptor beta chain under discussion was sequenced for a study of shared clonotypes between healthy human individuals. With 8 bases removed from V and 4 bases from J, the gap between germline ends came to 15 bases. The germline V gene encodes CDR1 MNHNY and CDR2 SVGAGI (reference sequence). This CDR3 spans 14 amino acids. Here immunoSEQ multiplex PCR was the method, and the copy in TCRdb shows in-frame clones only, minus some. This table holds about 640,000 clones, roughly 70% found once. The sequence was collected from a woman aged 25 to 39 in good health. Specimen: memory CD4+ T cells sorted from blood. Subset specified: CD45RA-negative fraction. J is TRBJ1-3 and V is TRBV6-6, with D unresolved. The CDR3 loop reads CASVSGAQGNTIYF. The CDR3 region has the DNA TGTGCCAGCGTATCGGGAGCACAGGGAAACACCATATATTTT.